This T cell receptor (beta chain) is from a study of T cell changes during pregnancy in multiple sclerosis. Assay: immunoSEQ multiplex PCR; the TCRdb copy retains only in-frame clones and omits some. The repertoire holds tens of thousands of clones, with approximately 90% as singletons. Between the trimmed V and J ends, which lost 3 bases and 5 bases, there was a span of 14 bases. The V gene's germline CDR1 is SGHAT and CDR2 FQNNGV. The CDR3 covers 14 residues. The starting material was peripheral blood, obtained after pregnancy. The rearrangement links TRBV11-2 to TRBJ2-7; possible D gene TRBD1, 6 bases. This receptor was taken from a female donor in good health, enrolled as a control in a pregnancy study. CDR3 nucleotides: TGTGCCAGCAGCTTCCTAGGGGGAAGGAACGAGCAGTACTTC. Encoded protein: CASSFLGGRNEQYF.